The clone carrying this TCR beta chain came up many times. The antigen remains unidentified. The authors made cDNA by 5'RACE with 10-nucleotide random UMIs. TCRdb used MiXCR to reprocess the 5' RACE reads, holding one entry per CDR3 protein. The data hold around 49,000 distinct CDR3 sequences, with about 9% observed a single time. Trimming took 6 bases from V and 1 from J, leaving 10 bases between them. This CDR3 is 14 amino acids long. Germline V lookup: CDR1 MNHEY, CDR2 SVGEGT. The sample is drawn from a study of neurological immune-mediated disorders. Time point described: longitudinal time-point 1 (baseline). Whole-study findings and limits: CDR3 amino acid sequences found in expanded clones were never shared across subjects, suggesting private repertoires in all groups. The greatest TCR clonal expansion occurred in HTLV-1-associated myelopathy and the least in multiple sclerosis, which fell below healthy controls.

This chain links TRBV6-2 or TRBV6-3 with TRBJ1-5; no definite D call. The sequence came from a woman aged 40-49 years in good health. Sequenced: PBMCs. The CDR3 DNA is TGTGCCAGCAGCCCCGTCCTGAGCAATCAGCCCCAGCATTTT. This codes for CASSPVLSNQPQHF.